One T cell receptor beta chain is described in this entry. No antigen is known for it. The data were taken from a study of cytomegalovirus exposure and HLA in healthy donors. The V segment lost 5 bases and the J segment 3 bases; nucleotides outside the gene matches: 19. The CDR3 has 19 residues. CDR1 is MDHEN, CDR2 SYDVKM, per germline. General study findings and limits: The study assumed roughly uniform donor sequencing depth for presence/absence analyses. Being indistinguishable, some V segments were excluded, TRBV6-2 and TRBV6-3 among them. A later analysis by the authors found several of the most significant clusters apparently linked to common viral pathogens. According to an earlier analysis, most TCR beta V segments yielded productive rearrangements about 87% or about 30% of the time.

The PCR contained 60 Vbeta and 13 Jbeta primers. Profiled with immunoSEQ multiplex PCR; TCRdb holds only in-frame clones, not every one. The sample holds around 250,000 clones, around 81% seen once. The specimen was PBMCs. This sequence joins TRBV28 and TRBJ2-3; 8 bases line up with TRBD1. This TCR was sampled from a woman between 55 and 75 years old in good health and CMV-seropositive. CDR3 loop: CASSLRTGRRLADTDTQYF. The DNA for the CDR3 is TGTGCCAGCAGTCTGCGGACAGGGAGGAGGTTAGCGGATACAGATACGCAGTATTTT. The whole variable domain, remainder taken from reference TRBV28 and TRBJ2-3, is DVKVTQSSRYLVKRTGEKVFLECVQDMDHENMFWYRQDPGLGLRLIYFSYDVKMKEKGDIPEGYSVSREKKERFSLILESASTNQTSMYLCASSLRTGRRLADTDTQYFGPGTRLTVL.